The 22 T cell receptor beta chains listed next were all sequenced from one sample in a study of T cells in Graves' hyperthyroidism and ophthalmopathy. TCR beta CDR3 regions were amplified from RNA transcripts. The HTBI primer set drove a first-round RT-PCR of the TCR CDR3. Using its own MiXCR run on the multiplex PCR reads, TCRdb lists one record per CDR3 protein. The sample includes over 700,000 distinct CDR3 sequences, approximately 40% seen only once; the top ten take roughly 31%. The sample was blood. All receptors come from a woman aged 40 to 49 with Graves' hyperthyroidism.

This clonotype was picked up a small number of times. The CDR3 sequence is CSARDSERTGGPGTQYF. Here the CDR3 DNA reads TGCAGTGCTAGAGATAGCGAGCGGACAGGGGGCCCAGGGACCCAGTACTTC. V usage is TRBV20-1 and J usage is TRBJ2-5, with 11 bases matching TRBD1. V lost 0 bases to trimming and J lost 7 bases; unmatched junction nucleotides: 13. Germline assignment: CDR1 DFQATT and CDR2 SNEGSKA (reference sequence). This CDR3 contains 17 residues.

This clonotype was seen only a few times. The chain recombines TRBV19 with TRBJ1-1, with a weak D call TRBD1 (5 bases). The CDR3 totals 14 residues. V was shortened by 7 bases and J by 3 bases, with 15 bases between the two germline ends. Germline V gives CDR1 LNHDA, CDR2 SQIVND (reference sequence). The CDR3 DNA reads TGTGCCAGTACCTGGGACGGCCCCTACACTGAAGCTTTCTTT. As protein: CASTWDGPYTEAFF.

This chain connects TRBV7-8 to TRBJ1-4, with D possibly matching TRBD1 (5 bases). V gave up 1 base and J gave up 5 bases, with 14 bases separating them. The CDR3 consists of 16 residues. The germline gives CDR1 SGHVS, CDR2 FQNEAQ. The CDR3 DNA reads TGTGCCAGCAGCTTAGGACAGTGGGGTAACAATGAAAAACTGTTTTTT. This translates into CASSLGQWGNNEKLFF. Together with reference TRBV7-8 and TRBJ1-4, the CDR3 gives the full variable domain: GAGVSQSPRYKVAKRGQDVALRCDPISGHVSLFWYQQALGQGPEFLTYFQNEAQLDKSGLPSDRFFAERPEGSVSTLKIQRTQQEDSAVYLCASSLGQWGNNEKLFFGSGTQLSVL.

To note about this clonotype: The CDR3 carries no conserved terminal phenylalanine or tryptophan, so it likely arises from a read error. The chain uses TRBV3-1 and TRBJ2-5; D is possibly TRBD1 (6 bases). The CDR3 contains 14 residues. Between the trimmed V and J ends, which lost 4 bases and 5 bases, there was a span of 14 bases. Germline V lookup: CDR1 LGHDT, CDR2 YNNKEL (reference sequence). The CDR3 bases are TGTGCCAGCAGCCGCGAACAGGGATACGAGACCCAGTACCTC. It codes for CASSREQGYETQYL.

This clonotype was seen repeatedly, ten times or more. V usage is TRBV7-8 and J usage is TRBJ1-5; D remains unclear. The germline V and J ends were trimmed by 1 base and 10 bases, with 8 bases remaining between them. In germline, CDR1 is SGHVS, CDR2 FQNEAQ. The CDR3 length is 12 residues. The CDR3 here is CASSLGVYPQHF. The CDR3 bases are TGTGCCAGCAGCTTAGGCGTTTATCCCCAGCATTTT.

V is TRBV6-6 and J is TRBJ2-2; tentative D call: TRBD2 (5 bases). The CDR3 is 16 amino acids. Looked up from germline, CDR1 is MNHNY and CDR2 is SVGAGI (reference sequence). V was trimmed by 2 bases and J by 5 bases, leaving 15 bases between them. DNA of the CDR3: TGTGCCAGCAGTTACCAGTTGGGAGTAGAAACCGGGGAGCTGTTTTTT. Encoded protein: CASSYQLGVETGELFF.

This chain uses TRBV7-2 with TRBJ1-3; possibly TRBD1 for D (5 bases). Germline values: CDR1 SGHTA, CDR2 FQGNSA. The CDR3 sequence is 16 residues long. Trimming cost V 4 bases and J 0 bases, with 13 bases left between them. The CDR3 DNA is TGTGCCAGCAGCTCGACGACAGACTACTCTGGAAACACCATATATTTT. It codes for CASSSTTDYSGNTIYF.

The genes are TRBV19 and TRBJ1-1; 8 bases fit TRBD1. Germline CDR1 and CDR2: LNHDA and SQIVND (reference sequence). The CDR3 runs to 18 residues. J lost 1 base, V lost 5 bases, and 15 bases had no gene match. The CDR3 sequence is CASSPRATTGASNTEAFF. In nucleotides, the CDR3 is TGTGCCAGTAGTCCTAGGGCCACGACAGGGGCATCGAACACTGAAGCTTTCTTT. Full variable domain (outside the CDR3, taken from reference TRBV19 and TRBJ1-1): DGGITQSPKYLFRKEGQNVTLSCEQNLNHDAMYWYRQDPGQGLRLIYYSQIVNDFQKGDIAEGYSVSREKKESFPLTVTSAQKNPTAFYLCASSPRATTGASNTEAFFGQGTRLTVV.

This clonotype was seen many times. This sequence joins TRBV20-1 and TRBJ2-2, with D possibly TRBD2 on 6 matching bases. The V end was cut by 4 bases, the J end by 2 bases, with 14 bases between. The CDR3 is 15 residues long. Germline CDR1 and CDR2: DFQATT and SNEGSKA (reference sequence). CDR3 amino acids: CSATHSGGNTGELFF. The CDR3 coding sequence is TGCAGTGCTACCCATAGCGGAGGAAACACCGGGGAGCTGTTTTTT.

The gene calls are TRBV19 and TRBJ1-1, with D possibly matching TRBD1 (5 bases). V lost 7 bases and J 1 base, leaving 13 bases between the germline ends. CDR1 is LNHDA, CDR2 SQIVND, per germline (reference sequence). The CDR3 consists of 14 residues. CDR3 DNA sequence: TGTGCCAGTACCAGACAGAAAAAGAACACTGAAGCTTTCTTT. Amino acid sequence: CASTRQKKNTEAFF.

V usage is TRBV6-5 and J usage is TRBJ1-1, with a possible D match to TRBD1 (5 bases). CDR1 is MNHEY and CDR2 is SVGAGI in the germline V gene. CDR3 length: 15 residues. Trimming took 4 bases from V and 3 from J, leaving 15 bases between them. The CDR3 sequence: CASSLSFSTDTEAFF. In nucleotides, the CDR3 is TGTGCCAGCAGTTTATCCTTCTCGACAGACACTGAAGCTTTCTTT.

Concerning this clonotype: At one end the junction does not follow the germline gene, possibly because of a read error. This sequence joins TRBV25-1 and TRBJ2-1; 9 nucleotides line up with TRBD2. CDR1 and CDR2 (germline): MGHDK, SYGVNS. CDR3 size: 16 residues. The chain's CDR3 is CASSGGGLAQYNEQSF. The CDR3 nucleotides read TGTGCCAGCAGTGGTGGGGGACTAGCCCAATACAATGAGCAGTCCTTC.

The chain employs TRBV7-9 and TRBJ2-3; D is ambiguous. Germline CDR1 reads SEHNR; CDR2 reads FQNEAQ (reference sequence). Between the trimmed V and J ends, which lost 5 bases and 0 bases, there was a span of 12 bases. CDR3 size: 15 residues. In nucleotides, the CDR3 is TGTGCCAGCAGCCTCCGGGTCGGCAGCACAGATACGCAGTATTTT. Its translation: CASSLRVGSTDTQYF.

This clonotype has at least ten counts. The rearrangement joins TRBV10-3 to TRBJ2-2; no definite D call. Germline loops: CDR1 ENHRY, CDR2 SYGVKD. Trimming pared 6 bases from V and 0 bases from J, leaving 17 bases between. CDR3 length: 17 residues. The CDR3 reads CAIRRWRSDPNTGELFF. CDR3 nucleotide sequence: TGTGCCATCAGGCGGTGGCGGTCGGACCCGAACACCGGGGAGCTGTTTTTT.

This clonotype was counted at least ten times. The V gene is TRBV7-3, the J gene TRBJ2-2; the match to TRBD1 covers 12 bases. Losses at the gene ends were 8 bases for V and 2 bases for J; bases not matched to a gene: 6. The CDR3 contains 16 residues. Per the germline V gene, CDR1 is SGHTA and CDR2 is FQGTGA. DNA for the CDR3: TGTGCCAGCCGCCGGGGACAGGGGGCTAACACCGGGGAGCTGTTTTTT. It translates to CASRRGQGANTGELFF. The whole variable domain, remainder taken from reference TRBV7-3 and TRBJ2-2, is GAGVSQTPSNKVTEKGKYVELRCDPISGHTALYWYRQSLGQGPEFLIYFQGTGAADDSGLPNDRFFAVRPEGSVSTLKIQRTERGDSAVYLCASRRGQGANTGELFFGEGSRLTVL.

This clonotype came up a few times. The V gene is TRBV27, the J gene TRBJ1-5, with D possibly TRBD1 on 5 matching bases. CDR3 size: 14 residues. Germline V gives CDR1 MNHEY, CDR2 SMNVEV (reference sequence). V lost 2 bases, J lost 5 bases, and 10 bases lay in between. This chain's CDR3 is CASSLGGYDQPQHF. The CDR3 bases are TGTGCCAGCAGTTTAGGGGGGTACGATCAGCCCCAGCATTTT.

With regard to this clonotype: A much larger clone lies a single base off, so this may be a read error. The CDR3 loop reads CASSFGTGRSRQHF. For the CDR3, the DNA is TGTGCCAGCAGCTTTGGGACAGGGCGCTCAAGACAGCATTTT. The genes are TRBV7-9 and TRBJ1-5; 9 bases match TRBD1. In germline, CDR1 is SEHNR, CDR2 FQNEAQ (reference sequence). The CDR3 spans 14 residues. V lost 3 bases to trimming and J lost 13 bases; unmatched junction nucleotides: 10.

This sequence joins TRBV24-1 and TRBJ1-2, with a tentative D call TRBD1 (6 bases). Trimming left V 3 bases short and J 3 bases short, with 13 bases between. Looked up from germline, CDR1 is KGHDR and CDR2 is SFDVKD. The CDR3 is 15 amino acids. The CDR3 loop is CATSDPTTGYYGYTF. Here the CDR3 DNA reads TGTGCCACCAGTGATCCAACGACAGGATACTATGGCTACACCTTC.

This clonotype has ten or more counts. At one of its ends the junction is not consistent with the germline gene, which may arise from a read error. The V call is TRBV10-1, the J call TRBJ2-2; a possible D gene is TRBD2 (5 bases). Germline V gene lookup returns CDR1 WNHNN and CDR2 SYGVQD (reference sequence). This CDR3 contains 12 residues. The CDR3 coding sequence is TGTGCCAGCAGCGGGAACACCGGGGAGCTGTTTTTT. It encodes CASSGNTGELFF.

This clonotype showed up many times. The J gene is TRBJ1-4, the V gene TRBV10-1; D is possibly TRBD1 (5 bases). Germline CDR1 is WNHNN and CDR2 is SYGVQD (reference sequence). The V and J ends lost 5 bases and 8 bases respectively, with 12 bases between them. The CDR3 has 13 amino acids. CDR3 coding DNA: TGCGCCAGCAGTCCCGGGACGCGGGAAAAACTGTTTTTT. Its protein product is CASSPGTREKLFF.

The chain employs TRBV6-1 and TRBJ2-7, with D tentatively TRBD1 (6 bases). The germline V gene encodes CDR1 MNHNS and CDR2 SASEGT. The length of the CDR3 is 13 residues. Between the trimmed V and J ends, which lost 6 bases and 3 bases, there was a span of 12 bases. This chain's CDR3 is CASSPDSIYEQYF. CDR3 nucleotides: TGTGCCAGCAGCCCGGACAGTATCTACGAGCAGTACTTC.

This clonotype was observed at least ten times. CDR3 in amino acids: CASSLVHGGGGYTF. The CDR3 DNA reads as TGTGCCAGCAGCTTAGTACACGGGGGAGGTGGCTACACCTTC. The V gene is TRBV7-8, the J gene TRBJ1-2; D might be TRBD1 (5 bases). V lost 1 base to trimming and J lost 7 bases, with 13 bases between them. The length of the CDR3 is 14 residues. Germline V gene lookup returns CDR1 SGHVS and CDR2 FQNEAQ.